What follows is one T cell receptor (beta chain) and its context. Germline V gene lookup returns CDR1 SNHLY and CDR2 FYNNEI. The CDR3 is made up of 16 amino acids. V was trimmed by 1 base and J by 0 bases, leaving 12 bases between them. This specimen belongs to a study of technical replicates of blood from a few donors. The assay was immunoSEQ multiplex PCR, and TCRdb's table has in-frame clones only and misses some. The sample contains over 75,000 clones, under 97% of which appear only once. V usage is TRBV2 and J usage is TRBJ1-2, with D unclear. The clonotype originates from a human donor in good health. Sequencing was performed on T cells isolated from PBMCs. CDR3 in amino acids: CASSEGWTDSNYGYTF. The CDR3, as DNA: TGTGCCAGCAGTGAAGGGTGGACTGACTCTAACTATGGCTACACCTTC.